A selection of T cell receptor beta chains follows, all from one sample in a study of shared clonotypes between healthy human individuals. TCRdb keeps only in-frame clones here, not all; method: immunoSEQ multiplex PCR. This sample has some 2,100,000 clones; under 97% occur once, and the top ten carry less than 0.15%. Sequencing was carried out using naive CD4+ T cells sorted from blood. The receptors here all came from a man aged 18 to 30 in good health. CDR3s include the opening cysteine and the closing phenylalanine or tryptophan. A D gene is named only where the DNA matches it firmly. The size field is filled for only some rows; it gives once, few, many or a size class.

V gene: TRBV2
D gene: TRBD2
clone size: NA
J gene: TRBJ2-5
CDR3 protein: CASSERGTSKETQYF
CDR3 DNA: TGTGCCAGCAGTGAACGCGGGACTAGCAAAGAGACCCAGTACTTC

V gene: TRBV5-5
D gene: TRBD1
clone size: once
J gene: TRBJ1-2
CDR3 protein: CASSLGTGSPYGYTF
CDR3 DNA: TGTGCCAGCAGCTTGGGGACAGGGAGTCCTTATGGCTACACCTTC

V gene: TRBV12-5
D gene: TRBD1
clone size: NA
J gene: TRBJ2-5
CDR3 protein: CASGPGQGGETQYF
CDR3 DNA: TGTGCTAGTGGTCCCGGACAGGGGGGGGAGACCCAGTACTTC

V gene: TRBV5-5
D gene: NA
clone size: NA
J gene: TRBJ1-1
CDR3 protein: CASTMSFTAWNTEAFF
CDR3 DNA: TGTGCCAGCACCATGTCTTTTACCGCGTGGAACACTGAAGCTTTCTTT

V gene: TRBV28
D gene: NA
clone size: NA
J gene: TRBJ2-7
CDR3 protein: CASSSPVPYEQYF
CDR3 DNA: TGTGCCAGCAGTTCTCCGGTGCCTTACGAGCAGTACTTC

V gene: TRBV7-2
D gene: TRBD2
clone size: NA
J gene: TRBJ2-7
CDR3 protein: CASSLVGTSGASYEQYF
CDR3 DNA: TGTGCCAGCAGCTTAGTAGGGACTAGCGGGGCCTCCTACGAGCAGTACTTC

V gene: TRBV9
D gene: TRBD2
clone size: NA
J gene: TRBJ2-1
CDR3 protein: CASSVTSGSIYNEQFF
CDR3 DNA: TGTGCCAGCAGCGTAACTAGCGGGAGTATCTACAATGAGCAGTTCTTC

V gene: TRBV5-6
D gene: TRBD2
clone size: NA
J gene: TRBJ2-1
CDR3 protein: CASSLGLAGQFF
CDR3 DNA: TGTGCCAGCAGCTTGGGGCTAGCGGGGCAGTTCTTC

V gene: TRBV10-3
D gene: NA
clone size: NA
J gene: TRBJ2-1
CDR3 protein: CAISESPDNNEQFF
CDR3 DNA: TGTGCCATCAGTGAGTCCCCCGACAACAATGAGCAGTTCTTC

V gene: TRBV9
D gene: NA
clone size: NA
J gene: TRBJ2-7
CDR3 protein: CASSVVWGSEQYF
CDR3 DNA: TGTGCCAGCAGCGTAGTTTGGGGGAGCGAGCAGTACTTC

V gene: TRBV30
D gene: NA
clone size: NA
J gene: TRBJ2-7
CDR3 protein: CAWSGLYGQTEQYF
CDR3 DNA: TGTGCCTGGAGTGGCCTTTACGGACAGACCGAGCAGTACTTC

V gene: TRBV20-1
D gene: NA
clone size: NA
J gene: TRBJ2-7
CDR3 protein: CSASLDWEQYF
CDR3 DNA: TGCAGTGCTAGCCTGGACTGGGAGCAGTACTTC

V gene: TRBV28
D gene: NA
clone size: NA
J gene: TRBJ1-3
CDR3 protein: CASRQSMVDGNTIYF
CDR3 DNA: TGTGCCAGCAGGCAAAGCATGGTAGATGGAAACACCATATATTTT

V gene: TRBV9
D gene: NA
clone size: NA
J gene: TRBJ2-7
CDR3 protein: CASSVEPRTRQYF
CDR3 DNA: TGTGCCAGCAGCGTAGAGCCCCGGACGAGACAGTACTTC

V gene: TRBV7-2
D gene: TRBD2
clone size: NA
J gene: TRBJ2-2
CDR3 protein: CASSFVAGGSTGELFF
CDR3 DNA: TGTGCCAGCAGCTTTGTAGCGGGAGGGTCAACCGGGGAGCTGTTTTTT

V gene: TRBV5-1
D gene: NA
clone size: NA
J gene: TRBJ2-7
CDR3 protein: CASSLTDKNYEQYF
CDR3 DNA: TGCGCCAGCAGCCTAACGGACAAAAACTACGAGCAGTACTTC

V gene: TRBV6-5
D gene: NA
clone size: NA
J gene: TRBJ2-5
CDR3 protein: CASSSRDVGIQETQYF
CDR3 DNA: TGTGCCAGCAGTTCCCGGGACGTGGGAATCCAAGAGACCCAGTACTTC

V gene: TRBV2
D gene: NA
clone size: NA
J gene: TRBJ1-3
CDR3 protein: CASLLDSPLSGNTIYF
CDR3 DNA: TGTGCCAGCCTATTAGACAGCCCGTTGTCGGGAAACACCATATATTTT

V gene: TRBV4-1
D gene: TRBD1
clone size: NA
J gene: TRBJ2-1
CDR3 protein: CASSQDIDIRRDRYNEQFF
CDR3 DNA: TGCGCCAGCAGCCAAGATATAGATATACGCCGGGACAGATACAATGAGCAGTTCTTC

V gene: TRBV5-1
D gene: NA
clone size: NA
J gene: TRBJ1-1
CDR3 protein: CASRRGTMNTEAFF
CDR3 DNA: TGCGCCAGCAGGCGAGGGACAATGAACACTGAAGCTTTCTTT

V gene: TRBV7-8
D gene: NA
clone size: NA
J gene: TRBJ1-5
CDR3 protein: CASSLGVQGYSNQPQHF
CDR3 DNA: TGTGCCAGCAGCTTAGGGGTACAGGGTTATAGCAATCAGCCCCAGCATTTT

V gene: TRBV30
D gene: NA
clone size: NA
J gene: TRBJ2-2
CDR3 protein: CAWNSQSGELFF
CDR3 DNA: TGTGCCTGGAACTCTCAATCCGGGGAGCTGTTTTTT

V gene: TRBV5-6
D gene: NA
clone size: NA
J gene: TRBJ2-2
CDR3 protein: CASSREAGGELFF
CDR3 DNA: TGTGCCAGCAGCAGGGAGGCAGGCGGGGAGCTGTTTTTT

V gene: TRBV18
D gene: NA
clone size: NA
J gene: TRBJ2-5
CDR3 protein: CASSPRGTQETQYF
CDR3 DNA: TGTGCCAGCTCACCGCGAGGGACTCAAGAGACCCAGTACTTC

V gene: TRBV20-1
D gene: NA
clone size: NA
J gene: TRBJ1-2
CDR3 protein: CSAPGQSGYTF
CDR3 DNA: TGCAGTGCTCCGGGACAAAGCGGCTACACCTTC

V gene: TRBV19
D gene: NA
clone size: NA
J gene: TRBJ2-1
CDR3 protein: CASSHLWNEQFF
CDR3 DNA: TGTGCCAGTAGCCACCTTTGGAATGAGCAGTTCTTC